This T cell receptor (beta chain) is drawn from a study of T cells in Graves' hyperthyroidism and ophthalmopathy. Background on the study: The blood sample was taken at first diagnosis, before treatment began.

TCR beta CDR3 region amplification was performed from RNA transcripts. The HTBI primer set drove a first-round RT-PCR of the TCR CDR3. MiXCR, applied by TCRdb to the multiplex PCR reads, yields one record per CDR3 protein. Found here are some 550,000 distinct CDR3 sequences, less than 25% of them singletons; the top ten hold about 26%. Overall study findings and caveats: The model foresaw ophthalmopathy a median roughly 6.3 months prior to onset. The majority of expanded thyroid clonotypes above 0.001 also appeared in blood.

Each diagnosis drew on symptoms, thyroxine, TRAb, thyroid ultrasound and orbital computed tomography findings. For this clonotype: Antigen: not known.

V lost 4 bases and J lost 4; bases outside the gene matches: 13. The germline CDR1 and CDR2 sequences are LGHDT and YNNKEL (reference sequence). The CDR3 covers 17 residues. This chain links TRBV3-1 with TRBJ1-2, with 9 bases lining up with TRBD1. The receptor was isolated from a man aged 18-30 years with Graves' hyperthyroidism. Sample: blood. CDR3 loop: CASSLRRWDREGYGYTF. CDR3 nucleotides: TGTGCCAGCAGCCTCAGGAGGTGGGACAGGGAAGGCTATGGCTACACCTTC.